The TCR beta chain under discussion was sequenced for a study of memory CD4+ T cells and cytomegalovirus serostatus. Study context: Healthy Belgian adult donors included fewer than 10 CMV-positive and 24 CMV-negative people. General study findings and limits: The CMV-associated TCR signature appears largely within the CD4+ memory repertoire. Of 150 to 200 reported CMV TCRbeta sequences, around 63 were found in memory CD4+ repertoires. Repertoires predicted CMV serostatus with median bootstrapped AUC of approximately 0.95.

A word on this clone: Antigen unknown.

The sort gate was single viable CD3+CD4+CD8-CD45RO+ cells for memory CD4+ T cells. This table comes from immunoSEQ multiplex PCR, and its TCRdb copy is limited to in-frame clones, with some not included. The sample lists some 41,000 clones; 76% were seen once. Sequencing input: memory CD4+ T cells from blood. This clonotype was sampled from an adult in good health and CMV-seronegative.

CDR3 amino acids: CASTDRVNYGYTF. The CDR3 DNA reads TGTGCCAGCACGGACAGGGTGAACTATGGCTACACCTTC. The chain joins TRBV6-1 to TRBJ1-2, with 8 bases matching TRBD1. The V and J ends lost 7 bases and 2 bases, in that order; junction bases with no gene match: 3. There are 13 residues in the CDR3. Germline V CDR1 and CDR2: MNHNS, SASEGT.